This TCR beta chain was captured in a study of OX40 agonist ivuxolimab in advanced cancers. Study as a whole: Every patient in dose escalation had hepatocellular carcinoma, melanoma, renal cell or head and neck cancer.

Trimming pared 3 bases from V and 2 bases from J, leaving 9 bases between. This CDR3 region has 14 residues. Germline V gene data show CDR1 as SNHLY and CDR2 as FYNNEI. Clones were sequenced by immunoSEQ multiplex PCR, and TCRdb holds only the in-frame ones, with some missing. This table holds 50,000 to 70,000 clones, around four fifths found once. This TCR derives from an adult with an advanced solid tumor such as melanoma, head and neck, liver or kidney cancer. This chain joins TRBV2 and TRBJ2-3; tentatively, D is TRBD2 (5 bases). The sequences come from CD4+ or CD8+ T cells sorted from blood, collected in a trial of the OX40 agonist ivuxolimab. CDR3: CASSESGFTDTQYF. The CDR3 coding sequence is TGTGCCAGCAGTGAGTCGGGGTTCACAGATACGCAGTATTTT.